A selection of T cell receptor beta chains follows, all from one sample in a study of blood T cell repertoires in COVID-19. Here immunoSEQ multiplex PCR was the method, and the copy in TCRdb shows in-frame clones only, minus some. The data show around 200,000 clones, 70% to 90% seen once. Sequenced sample: peripheral blood. The receptor source for this set is a human donor with active or convalescent COVID-19. The donor label of this sample is uncertain. Both conserved end residues are part of each CDR3.

V gene: TRBV5-6; CDR3 protein: CASSLSGGYNEQFF
V gene: TRBV5-1; CDR3 protein: CASSHGQGGGYTF
V gene: TRBV6-4; CDR3 protein: CASSKWTGGGSGSYEQYF
V gene: TRBV6-6; CDR3 protein: CASTPTGANTEAFF
V gene: TRBV11-3; CDR3 protein: CASSTGQGANEQFF
V gene: TRBV6-2/TRBV6-3; CDR3 protein: CASSALVRETQYF
V gene: TRBV24-1; CDR3 protein: CATGGDTGELFF
V gene: TRBV5-1; CDR3 protein: CASSPIGASETQYF
V gene: TRBV11-3; CDR3 protein: CASSTGTGSNNEQFF
V gene: TRBV6-2/TRBV6-3; CDR3 protein: CASSYTGASNQPQHF
V gene: TRBV5-4; CDR3 protein: CASSLLAGSYNEQFF
V gene: TRBV20-1; CDR3 protein: CSARAFYEQYF
V gene: TRBV20-1; CDR3 protein: CSASSGTDNQPQHF
V gene: TRBV6-5; CDR3 protein: CASSLTGTGRHEQYF
V gene: TRBV7-3; CDR3 protein: CASSLSSGGAETQYF
V gene: TRBV11-1; CDR3 protein: CASSSTPNSPLHF
V gene: TRBV10-3; CDR3 protein: CAISEASSGGNNEQFF
V gene: TRBV5-4; CDR3 protein: CASSLNSLSGYTF
V gene: TRBV19; CDR3 protein: CASSIGIQEYQETQYF
V gene: TRBV23-1; CDR3 protein: CASSLNTGELFF
V gene: TRBV12-3/TRBV12-4; CDR3 protein: CASSPTSQETQYF
V gene: TRBV6-2/TRBV6-3; CDR3 protein: CASSTNHGQGEETQYF
V gene: TRBV7-9; CDR3 protein: CASRSNTNRDGYTF
V gene: TRBV5-1; CDR3 protein: CASSLSVLGGTDTQYF
V gene: TRBV7-3; CDR3 protein: CASSPANPSLAQKYNEQFF
V gene: TRBV6-4; CDR3 protein: CASSGEETTNEKLFF
V gene: TRBV19; CDR3 protein: CASRDSMNTEAFF
V gene: TRBV7-2; CDR3 protein: CASSSLTGDEKLFF
V gene: TRBV9; CDR3 protein: CASSVTPSLTGPNTIYF
V gene: TRBV6-4; CDR3 protein: CASSETGWDTEAFF
V gene: TRBV10-2; CDR3 protein: CASKGQGGDNTEAFF
V gene: TRBV7-2; CDR3 protein: CASSLRAGLALANEQFF
V gene: TRBV19; CDR3 protein: CASTPGLGSYNEQFF
V gene: TRBV7-8; CDR3 protein: CASSPSQGAWNEQFF
V gene: TRBV2; CDR3 protein: CASIYRGGDTEAFF
V gene: TRBV5-8; CDR3 protein: CASSRQGAPGGRGLEQYF
V gene: TRBV12-5; CDR3 protein: CASGLVLGRDRGSSSNQPQHF
V gene: TRBV5-5; CDR3 protein: CASSLGGGLQETQYF
V gene: TRBV28; CDR3 protein: CASSLVRGSNYGYTF
V gene: TRBV6-1; CDR3 protein: CASSEPGGAFFLFF
V gene: TRBV6-5; CDR3 protein: CASSTFKGGNSPLHF
V gene: TRBV7-6; CDR3 protein: CASSNRVSEQYF
V gene: TRBV10-1; CDR3 protein: CASSGQGNTIYF
V gene: TRBV6-1; CDR3 protein: CASSEAQQGRAFF
V gene: TRBV4-1; CDR3 protein: CASSQPFVSDTQYF
V gene: TRBV4-1; CDR3 protein: CASSQDPWTSGVGNEQFF
V gene: TRBV5-4; CDR3 protein: CASSLIGQEGNTIYF
V gene: TRBV30; CDR3 protein: CASILAGGNEQFF
V gene: TRBV28; CDR3 protein: CASSLTGDAEAFF
V gene: TRBV19; CDR3 protein: CASTLGQGAPNQPQHF
V gene: TRBV25-1; CDR3 protein: CASSEAGGPSYEQYF
V gene: TRBV9; CDR3 protein: CASSPQPSGGGGGEKLFF
V gene: TRBV14; CDR3 protein: CASSQFRSGKPYEQYF
V gene: TRBV6-5; CDR3 protein: CASSYRRDRGSPLHF